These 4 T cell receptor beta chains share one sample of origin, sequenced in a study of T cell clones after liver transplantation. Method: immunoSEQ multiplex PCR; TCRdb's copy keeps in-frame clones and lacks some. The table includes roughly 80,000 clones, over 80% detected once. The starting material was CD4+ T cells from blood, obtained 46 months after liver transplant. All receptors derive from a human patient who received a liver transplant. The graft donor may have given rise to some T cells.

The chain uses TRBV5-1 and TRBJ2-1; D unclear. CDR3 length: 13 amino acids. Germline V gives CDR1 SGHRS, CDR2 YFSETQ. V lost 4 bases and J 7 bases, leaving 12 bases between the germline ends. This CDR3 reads CASSPLGRNEQFF. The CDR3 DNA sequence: TGCGCCAGCAGCCCACTGGGAAGGAATGAGCAGTTCTTC.

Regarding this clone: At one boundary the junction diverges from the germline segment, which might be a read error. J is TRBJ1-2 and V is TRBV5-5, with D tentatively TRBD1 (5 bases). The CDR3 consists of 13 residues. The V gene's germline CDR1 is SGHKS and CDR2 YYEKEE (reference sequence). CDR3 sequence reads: CASSLGRADGYAF. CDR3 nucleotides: TGTGCCAGCAGCTTGGGCAGGGCGGACGGCTACGCCTTC.

The CDR3 protein is CASSTPTGKKTEAFF. In nucleotides, the CDR3 is TGTGCCAGCAGCACCCCGACAGGGAAAAAAACTGAAGCTTTCTTT. This chain links TRBV7-2 with TRBJ1-1; 7 nucleotides line up with TRBD1. Trimming removed 5 bases from V and 5 bases from J; junction bases left unmatched: 11. The CDR3 runs to 15 residues. Per the germline V gene, CDR1 is SGHTA and CDR2 is FQGNSA.

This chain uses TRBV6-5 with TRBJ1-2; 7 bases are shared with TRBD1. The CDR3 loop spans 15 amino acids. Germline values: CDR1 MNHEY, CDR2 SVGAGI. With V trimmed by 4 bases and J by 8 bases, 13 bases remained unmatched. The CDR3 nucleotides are TGTGCCAGCAGTTCCGGGAGGGGGCGACTTAAAGGCTACACCTTC. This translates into CASSSGRGRLKGYTF.